This entry describes one T cell receptor beta chain. The antigen is undetermined. This specimen comes from a study of sequential checkpoint blockade in melanoma. At the level of the study: Arm A got nivolumab then ipilimumab; arm B the reverse, 1:1.

The assay was immunoSEQ multiplex PCR, and TCRdb's table has in-frame clones only and misses some. The table records roughly 9,200 clones, roughly 24% of them present only once. The germline CDR1 and CDR2 sequences are SGHRS and YFSETQ. This CDR3 is 16 amino acids long. Between the trimmed V and J ends, which lost 2 bases and 0 bases, there was a span of 12 bases. Treatment reported: randomized to nivolumab then ipilimumab (arm A) or the reverse (arm B). Study findings and constraints: For nivolumab-first patients, baseline tumor clonality was associated with response.

The origin of this receptor is a human donor with melanoma. Sequences were derived from tumor tissue (inferred from file names), sampled from a patient given nivolumab and ipilimumab in sequence. The V and J genes are TRBV5-1 and TRBJ1-3; D is uncertain. The CDR3 spells CASSFWPGSSGNTIYF. The CDR3 bases are TGCGCCAGCAGCTTCTGGCCCGGGAGCTCTGGAAACACCATATATTTT.